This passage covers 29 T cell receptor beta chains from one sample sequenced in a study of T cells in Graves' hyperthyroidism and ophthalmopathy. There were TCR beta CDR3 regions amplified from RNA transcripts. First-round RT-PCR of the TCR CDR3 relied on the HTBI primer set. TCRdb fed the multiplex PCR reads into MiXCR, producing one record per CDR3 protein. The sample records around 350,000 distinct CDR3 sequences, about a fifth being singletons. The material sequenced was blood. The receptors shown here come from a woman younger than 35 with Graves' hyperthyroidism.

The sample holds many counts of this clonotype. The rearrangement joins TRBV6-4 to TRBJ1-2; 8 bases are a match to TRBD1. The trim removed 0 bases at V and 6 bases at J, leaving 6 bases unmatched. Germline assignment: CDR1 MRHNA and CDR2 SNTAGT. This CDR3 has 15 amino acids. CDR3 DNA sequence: TGTGCCAGCAGTGACTCTGGACAGGGAATCGATGGCTACACCTTC. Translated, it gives CASSDSGQGIDGYTF.

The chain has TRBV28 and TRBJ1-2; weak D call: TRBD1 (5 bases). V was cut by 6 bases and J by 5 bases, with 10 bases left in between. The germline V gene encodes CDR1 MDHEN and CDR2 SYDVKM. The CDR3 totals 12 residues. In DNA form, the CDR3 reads TGTGCCAGCAGATTGGGGCCATATGGCTACACCTTC. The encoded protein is CASRLGPYGYTF.

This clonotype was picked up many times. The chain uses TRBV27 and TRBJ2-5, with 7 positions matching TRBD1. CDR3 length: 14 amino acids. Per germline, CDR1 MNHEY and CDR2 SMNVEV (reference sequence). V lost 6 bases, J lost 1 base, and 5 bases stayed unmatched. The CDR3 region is CASSPWTGQETQYF. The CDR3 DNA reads TGTGCCAGCAGCCCCTGGACAGGCCAAGAGACCCAGTACTTC.

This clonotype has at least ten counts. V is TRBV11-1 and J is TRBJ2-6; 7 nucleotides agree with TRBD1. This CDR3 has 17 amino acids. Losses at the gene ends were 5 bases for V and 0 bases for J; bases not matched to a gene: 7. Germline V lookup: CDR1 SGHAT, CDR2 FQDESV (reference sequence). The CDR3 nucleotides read TGTGCCAGCAGCCTCGGACAGGAGACCTCTGGGGCCAACGTCCTGACTTTC. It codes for CASSLGQETSGANVLTF. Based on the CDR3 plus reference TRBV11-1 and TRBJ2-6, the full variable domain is EAEVAQSPRYKITEKSQAVAFWCDPISGHATLYWYRQILGQGPELLVQFQDESVVDDSQLPKDRFSAERLKGVDSTLKIQPAELGDSAMYLCASSLGQETSGANVLTFGAGSRLTVL.

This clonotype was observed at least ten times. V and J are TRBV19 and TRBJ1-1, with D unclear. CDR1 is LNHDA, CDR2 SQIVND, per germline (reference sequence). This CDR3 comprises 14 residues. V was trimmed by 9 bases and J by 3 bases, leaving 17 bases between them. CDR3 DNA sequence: TGTGCCAGCCTTCAAGGGTGGAGGGACACTGAAGCTTTCTTT. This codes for CASLQGWRDTEAFF.

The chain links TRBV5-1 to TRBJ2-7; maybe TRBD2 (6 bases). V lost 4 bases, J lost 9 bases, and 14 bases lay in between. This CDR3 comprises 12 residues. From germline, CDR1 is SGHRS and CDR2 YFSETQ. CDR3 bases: TGCGCCAGCAGCCCGTACGGGGGTGGGCAGTACTTC. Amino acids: CASSPYGGGQYF. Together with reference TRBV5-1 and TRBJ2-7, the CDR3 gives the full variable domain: KAGVTQTPRYLIKTRGQQVTLSCSPISGHRSVSWYQQTPGQGLQFLFEYFSETQRNKGNFPGRFSGRQFSNSRSEMNVSTLELGDSALYLCASSPYGGGQYFGPGTRLTVT.

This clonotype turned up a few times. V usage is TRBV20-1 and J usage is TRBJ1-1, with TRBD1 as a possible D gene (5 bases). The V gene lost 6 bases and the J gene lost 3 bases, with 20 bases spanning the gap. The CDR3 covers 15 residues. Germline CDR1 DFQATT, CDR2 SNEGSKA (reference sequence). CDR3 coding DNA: TGCAGTGCACCTTCCCCCAGGGATGGGGACACTGAAGCTTTCTTT. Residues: CSAPSPRDGDTEAFF.

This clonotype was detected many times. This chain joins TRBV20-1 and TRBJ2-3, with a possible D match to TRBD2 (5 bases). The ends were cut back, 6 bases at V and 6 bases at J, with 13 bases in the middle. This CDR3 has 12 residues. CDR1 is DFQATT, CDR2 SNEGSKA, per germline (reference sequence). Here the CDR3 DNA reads TGCAGTGCAATCGAAATAGCGGATACGCAGTATTTT. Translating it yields CSAIEIADTQYF.

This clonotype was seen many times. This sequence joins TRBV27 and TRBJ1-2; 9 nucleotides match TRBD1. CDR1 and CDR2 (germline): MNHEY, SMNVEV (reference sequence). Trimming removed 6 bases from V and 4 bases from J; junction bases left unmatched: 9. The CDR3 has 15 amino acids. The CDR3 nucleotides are TGTGCCAGCAGCTCCGTGGGACAGGGAAGCTATGGCTACACCTTC. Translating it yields CASSSVGQGSYGYTF.

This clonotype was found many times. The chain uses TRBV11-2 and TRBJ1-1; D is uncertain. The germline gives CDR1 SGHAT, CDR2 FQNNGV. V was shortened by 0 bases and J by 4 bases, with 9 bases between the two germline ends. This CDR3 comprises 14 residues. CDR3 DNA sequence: TGTGCCAGCAGCTTAGATGTATCGGCCACTGAAGCTTTCTTT. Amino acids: CASSLDVSATEAFF. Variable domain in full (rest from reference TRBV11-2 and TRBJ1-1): EAGVAQSPRYKIIEKRQSVAFWCNPISGHATLYWYQQILGQGPKLLIQFQNNGVVDDSQLPKDRFSAERLKGVDSTLKIQPAKLEDSAVYLCASSLDVSATEAFFGQGTRLTVV.

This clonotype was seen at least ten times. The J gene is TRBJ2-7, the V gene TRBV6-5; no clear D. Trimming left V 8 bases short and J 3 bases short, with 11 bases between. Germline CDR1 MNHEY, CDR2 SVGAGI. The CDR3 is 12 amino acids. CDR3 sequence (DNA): TGTGCCAGCCATCTGGGGTTCTACGAGCAGTACTTC. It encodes CASHLGFYEQYF.

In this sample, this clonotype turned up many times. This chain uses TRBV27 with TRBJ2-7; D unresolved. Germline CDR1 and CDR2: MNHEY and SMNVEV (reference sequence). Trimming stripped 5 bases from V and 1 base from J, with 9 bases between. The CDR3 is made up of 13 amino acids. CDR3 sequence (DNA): TGTGCCAGCAGTGCAGAGAATTCCTACGAGCAGTACTTC. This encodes CASSAENSYEQYF.

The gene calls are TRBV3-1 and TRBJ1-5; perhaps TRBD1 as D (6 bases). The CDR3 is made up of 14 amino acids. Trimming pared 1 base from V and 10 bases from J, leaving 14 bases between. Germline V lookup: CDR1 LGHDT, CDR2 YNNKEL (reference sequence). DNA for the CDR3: TGTGCCAGCAGCCAAGGAGGGGGAGGACATCCCCAGCATTTT. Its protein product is CASSQGGGGHPQHF.

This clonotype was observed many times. The CDR3 reads CAISESGTEFSYEQYF. DNA of the CDR3: TGTGCCATCAGTGAGTCGGGGACCGAGTTTTCCTACGAGCAGTACTTC. The J gene is TRBJ2-7, the V gene TRBV10-3; either TRBD1 or TRBD2 may supply D (5 bases each). Between the trimmed V and J ends, which lost 0 bases and 1 base, there was a span of 13 bases. The CDR3 has 16 residues. CDR1 is ENHRY, CDR2 SYGVKD, per germline.

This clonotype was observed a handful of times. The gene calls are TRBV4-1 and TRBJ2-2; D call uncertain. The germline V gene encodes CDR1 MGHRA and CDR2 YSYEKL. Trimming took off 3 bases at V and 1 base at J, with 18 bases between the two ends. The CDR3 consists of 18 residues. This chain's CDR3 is CASSQAYVERRNTGELFF. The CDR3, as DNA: TGCGCCAGCAGCCAGGCCTACGTGGAGCGTAGGAACACCGGGGAGCTGTTTTTT.

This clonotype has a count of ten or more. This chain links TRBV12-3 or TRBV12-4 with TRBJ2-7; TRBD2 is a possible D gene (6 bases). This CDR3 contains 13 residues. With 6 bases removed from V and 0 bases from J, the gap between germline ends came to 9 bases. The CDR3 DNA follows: TGTGCCAGCAGCATGGAGGGCTCCTACGAGCAGTACTTC. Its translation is CASSMEGSYEQYF.

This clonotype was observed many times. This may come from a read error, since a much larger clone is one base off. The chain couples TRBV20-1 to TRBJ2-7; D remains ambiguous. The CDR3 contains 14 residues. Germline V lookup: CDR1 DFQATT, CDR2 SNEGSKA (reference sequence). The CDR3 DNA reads TGCAGTGCTAAGGAGTCCGGGCCGTCCTACGAGCAGCACTTC. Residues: CSAKESGPSYEQHF.

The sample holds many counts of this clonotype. CDR3 amino acids: CASRPWVDSTEAFF. The CDR3 DNA reads as TGTGCCAGCAGGCCCTGGGTCGACAGCACTGAAGCTTTCTTT. V and J are TRBV12-3 or TRBV12-4 and TRBJ1-1; D may be TRBD1 (5 bases). The CDR3 consists of 14 residues. V shed 6 bases and J shed 4 bases, with 15 bases lying between them.

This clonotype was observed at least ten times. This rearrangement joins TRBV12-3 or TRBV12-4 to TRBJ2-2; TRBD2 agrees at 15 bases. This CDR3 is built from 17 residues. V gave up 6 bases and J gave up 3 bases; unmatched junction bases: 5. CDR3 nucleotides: TGTGCCAGCAGGCGGACTAGCGGGGGGGTGCACACCGGGGAGCTGTTTTTT. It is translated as CASRRTSGGVHTGELFF.

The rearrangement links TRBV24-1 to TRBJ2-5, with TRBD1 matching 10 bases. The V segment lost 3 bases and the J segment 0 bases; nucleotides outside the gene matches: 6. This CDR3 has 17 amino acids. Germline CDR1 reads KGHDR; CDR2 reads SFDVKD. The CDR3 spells CATSDPRQGANQETQYF. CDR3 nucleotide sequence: TGTGCCACCAGTGATCCCAGACAGGGGGCGAACCAAGAGACCCAGTACTTC.

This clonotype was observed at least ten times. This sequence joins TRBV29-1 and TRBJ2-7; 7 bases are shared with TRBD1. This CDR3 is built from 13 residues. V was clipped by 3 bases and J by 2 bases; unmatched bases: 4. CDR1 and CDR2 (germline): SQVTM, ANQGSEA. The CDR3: CSVEGQIPYEQYF. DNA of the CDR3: TGCAGCGTTGAGGGACAGATCCCCTACGAGCAGTACTTC.

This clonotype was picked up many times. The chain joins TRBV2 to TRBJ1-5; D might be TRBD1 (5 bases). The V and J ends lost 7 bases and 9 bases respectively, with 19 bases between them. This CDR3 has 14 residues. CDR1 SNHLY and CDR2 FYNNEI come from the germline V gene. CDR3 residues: CASIGTPSTGPQHF. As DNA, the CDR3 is TGTGCCAGCATAGGAACTCCCAGCACAGGGCCCCAGCATTTT.

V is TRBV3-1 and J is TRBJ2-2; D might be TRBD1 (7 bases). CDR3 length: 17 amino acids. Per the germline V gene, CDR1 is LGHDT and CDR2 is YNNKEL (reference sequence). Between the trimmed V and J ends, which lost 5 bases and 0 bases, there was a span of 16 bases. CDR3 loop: CASSSHVRGANTGELFF. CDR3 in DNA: TGTGCCAGCAGCTCGCATGTCAGGGGGGCGAACACCGGGGAGCTGTTTTTT.

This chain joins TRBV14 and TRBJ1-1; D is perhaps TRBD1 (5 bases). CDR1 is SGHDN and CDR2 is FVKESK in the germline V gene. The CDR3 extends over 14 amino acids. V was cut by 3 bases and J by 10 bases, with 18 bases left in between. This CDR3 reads CASSHLSDRGVAFF. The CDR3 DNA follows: TGTGCCAGCAGCCATTTGTCGGACCGGGGGGTAGCTTTCTTT.

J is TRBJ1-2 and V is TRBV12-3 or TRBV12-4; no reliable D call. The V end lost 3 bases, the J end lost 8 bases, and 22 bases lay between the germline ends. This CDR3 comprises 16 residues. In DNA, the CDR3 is TGTGCCAGCAGTTTGGGGAATCCCGAAATCGGTTACGGCTACACCTTC. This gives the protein CASSLGNPEIGYGYTF.

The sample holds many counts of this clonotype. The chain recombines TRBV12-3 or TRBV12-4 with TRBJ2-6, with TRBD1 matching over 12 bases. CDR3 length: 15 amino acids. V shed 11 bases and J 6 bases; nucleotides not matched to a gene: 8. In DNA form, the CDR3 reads TGTGCCGTGCGGGACAGGGGGCGTGTGGCCAACGTCCTGACTTTC. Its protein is CAVRDRGRVANVLTF.

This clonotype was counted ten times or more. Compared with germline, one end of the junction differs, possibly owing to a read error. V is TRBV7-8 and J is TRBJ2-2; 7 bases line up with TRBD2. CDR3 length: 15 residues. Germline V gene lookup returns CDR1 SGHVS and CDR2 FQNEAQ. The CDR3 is CASSLREGRSGEPFF. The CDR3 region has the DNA TGTGCCAGCAGCTTAAGGGAGGGACGTTCCGGGGAGCCGTTTTTT.

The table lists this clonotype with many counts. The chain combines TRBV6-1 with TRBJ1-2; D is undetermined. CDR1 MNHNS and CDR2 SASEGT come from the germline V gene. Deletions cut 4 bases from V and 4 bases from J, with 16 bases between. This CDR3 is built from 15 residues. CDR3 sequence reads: CASSVGIGQSYGYTF. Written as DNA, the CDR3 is TGTGCCAGCAGTGTGGGGATTGGCCAGAGCTATGGCTACACCTTC.

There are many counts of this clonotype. This CDR3 reads CATRLAGIDTQYF. The CDR3 DNA follows: TGCGCCACCCGACTAGCGGGGATAGATACGCAGTATTTT. This chain joins TRBV5-1 and TRBJ2-3, with 11 bases that match TRBD2. The CDR3 has 13 residues. Germline trimming cut 9 bases from V and 5 bases from J; bases unmatched to any gene: 5. Germline V lookup: CDR1 SGHRS, CDR2 YFSETQ.